The clone carrying this T cell receptor beta chain appeared many times. Amplified TCR beta CDR3 regions came from RNA transcripts. First-round RT-PCR of the TCR CDR3 relied on the HTBI primer set. MiXCR was run by TCRdb on the multiplex PCR reads, yielding one entry per CDR3 protein. The sample has almost 600,000 distinct CDR3 sequences, roughly 46% seen once; the top ten hold around 7.7%. This CDR3 is 13 amino acids long. Germline V gene sequence: CDR1 DFQATT, CDR2 SNEGSKA (reference sequence). The V segment lost 3 bases and the J segment 5 bases; nucleotides outside the gene matches: 4. Stable Graves' hyperthyroidism meant no ophthalmopathy progression within 18 months. Disease duration under 2 months; hyperthyroidism patients were aged 18 to 65. The source of the sample is a study of T cells in Graves' hyperthyroidism and ophthalmopathy.

The receptor's source is a woman between 18 and 29 years old with Graves' hyperthyroidism. The sample taken for sequencing was peripheral blood or thyroid tissue (not recorded which). V is TRBV20-1 and J is TRBJ2-7; 10 nucleotides match TRBD2. CDR3 coding DNA: TGCAGTGCTAGTGCTAGCGGGAGCCACGAGCAGTACTTC. Protein product: CSASASGSHEQYF.